Listed here are 22 T cell receptor beta chains from one sample, sequenced in a study of T cell therapy after organ transplantation. Sequenced by immunoSEQ multiplex PCR; TCRdb stores in-frame clones only, minus some. This sample yields a few thousand clones, of which roughly 70% are seen a single time; roughly 31% belongs to the top ten. As to time point: 4-8 weeks after completion of therapy. The antigens of these receptors remain unknown. The sequenced sample was CD8+ T cells from blood, obtained after autologous CMV-specific T cell therapy. Receptor source: a human patient who had received a solid organ transplant and had CMV disease. Some of these T cells may belong to the graft donor.

The chain recombines TRBV27 with TRBJ2-3; the D gene is possibly TRBD1 (6 bases). The V end lost 6 bases, the J end lost 2 bases, and 12 bases lay between the germline ends. The CDR3 extends over 14 amino acids. From germline, CDR1 is MNHEY and CDR2 SMNVEV (reference sequence). The CDR3 loop is CASRPTGATDTQYF. DNA of the CDR3: TGTGCCAGCAGGCCGACAGGAGCCACAGATACGCAGTATTTT.

This chain uses TRBV11-2 with TRBJ2-7; TRBD2 matches 9 bases. V lost 5 bases, J lost 0 bases, and 8 bases stayed unmatched. The length of the CDR3 is 16 residues. CDR1 SGHAT and CDR2 FQNNGV come from the germline V gene. CDR3 sequence: CASSPSGLANSYEQYF. The DNA of the CDR3 is TGTGCCAGCAGCCCTTCAGGACTAGCGAACTCCTACGAGCAGTACTTC.

In this sample, this clone turned up a few times. The rearrangement links TRBV4-2 to TRBJ2-2; 7 bases agree with TRBD2. The germline V gene encodes CDR1 LGHNA and CDR2 YNFKEQ. Trimming removed 4 bases from V and 6 bases from J; junction bases left unmatched: 11. The CDR3 is 16 amino acids. In DNA, the CDR3 is TGTGCCAGCAGCCGAGGAACGGGAGGCCGGGCCGGGGAGCTGTTTTTT. It yields the protein CASSRGTGGRAGELFF.

V usage is TRBV28 and J usage is TRBJ1-1, with D perhaps matching TRBD1 (6 bases). The CDR3 spans 14 residues. Germline V CDR1 and CDR2: MDHEN, SYDVKM. V lost 2 bases, J lost 5 bases, and 12 bases lay in between. The CDR3: CASSLRGGRTEAFF. The CDR3 DNA sequence: TGTGCCAGCAGTTTAAGGGGGGGCCGAACTGAAGCTTTCTTT.

This sequence joins TRBV6-5 and TRBJ1-1; D is ambiguous. Trimming removed 0 bases from V and 0 bases from J, with 8 bases in between. This CDR3 region has 15 residues. Looked up from germline, CDR1 is MNHEY and CDR2 is SVGAGI. CDR3 loop: CASSYSPNMNTEAFF. The CDR3 DNA sequence: TGTGCCAGCAGTTACTCTCCGAACATGAACACTGAAGCTTTCTTT.

The chain combines TRBV7-9 with TRBJ2-7, with D unresolved. The CDR3 runs 14 residues. The germline V and J ends were trimmed by 3 bases and 0 bases, with 9 bases remaining between them. The V gene's germline CDR1 is SEHNR and CDR2 FQNEAQ (reference sequence). DNA for the CDR3: TGTGCCAGCAGCTTCTGGAAGAGCTCCTACGAGCAGTACTTC. This sequence encodes CASSFWKSSYEQYF.

The chain employs TRBV12-2 and TRBJ2-3; the table's D call of TRBD2 was not tested on the DNA. TRBV12-2 is termed a pseudogene. The length of the CDR3 is 16 residues. DNA for the CDR3: TGTGCCAGCAACCCCCTTCGGAGGATCTACGCAGATACGCAGTATTTT. It translates to CASNPLRRIYADTQYF.

The chain employs TRBV6-6 and TRBJ1-2; possible D gene TRBD1, 5 bases. The CDR3 contains 13 residues. CDR1 and CDR2 from the germline V gene are MNHNY and SVGAGI (reference sequence). V was clipped by 0 bases and J by 4 bases, with 6 bases between them. This CDR3 is CASSYSTVYGYTF. DNA of the CDR3: TGTGCCAGCAGTTACTCGACAGTCTATGGCTACACCTTC.

This chain links TRBV2 with TRBJ2-7; D uncertain. The CDR3 is 12 residues long. The V end was cut by 6 bases, the J end by 1 base, with 7 bases between. Germline V gene sequence: CDR1 SNHLY, CDR2 FYNNEI. CDR3 coding DNA: TGTGCCAGCAGATCAGAGTCCTACGAGCAGTACTTC. Amino acids: CASRSESYEQYF.

The V and J genes are TRBV19 and TRBJ2-6; D is ambiguous. Germline assignment: CDR1 LNHDA and CDR2 SQIVND (reference sequence). There are 12 residues in the CDR3. V lost 5 bases, J lost 10 bases, and 9 bases lay in between. The CDR3 sequence: CASSAGRNVLTF. The DNA for the CDR3 is TGTGCCAGTAGTGCTGGACGGAACGTCCTGACTTTC.

In its sample, this clone was seen a few times. The V gene is TRBV5-6, the J gene TRBJ1-6, with D perhaps matching TRBD1 (6 bases). The germline V gene encodes CDR1 SGHDT and CDR2 YYEEEE. V was shortened by 2 bases and J by 8 bases, with 8 bases between the two germline ends. The CDR3 is 13 residues long. As DNA, the CDR3 is TGTGCCAGCAGCTTACAGGGAGATTCACCCCTCCACTTT. Its translation: CASSLQGDSPLHF.

This clone has only a few counts. The chain uses TRBV7-9 and TRBJ1-5, with a tentative D call TRBD1 (5 bases). Germline V gives CDR1 SEHNR, CDR2 FQNEAQ (reference sequence). The CDR3 loop spans 14 amino acids. Trimming removed 0 bases from V and 6 bases from J, with 9 bases in between. The CDR3 DNA is TGTGCCAGCAGCTTAGCAGGGGATGGTCAGCCCCAGCATTTT. This encodes CASSLAGDGQPQHF.

The J gene is TRBJ2-1, the V gene TRBV29-1; D is uncertain. The V end was cut by 3 bases, the J end by 0 bases, with 15 bases between. Germline V gene data show CDR1 as SQVTM and CDR2 as ANQGSEA. The CDR3 runs to 16 residues. The CDR3 loop is CSVDGSERSSYNEQFF. The CDR3 nucleotides are TGCAGCGTTGATGGTTCGGAGCGTAGCTCCTACAATGAGCAGTTCTTC.

The chain combines TRBV19 with TRBJ2-1; tentative D call: TRBD2 (7 bases). CDR3 length equals 12 residues. Per the germline V gene, CDR1 is LNHDA and CDR2 is SQIVND (reference sequence). Trimming cost V 6 bases and J 8 bases, with 11 bases left between them. In DNA, the CDR3 is TGTGCCAGTAGCCGGGGGGCCGATGAGCAGTTCTTC. Translated, it gives CASSRGADEQFF. Full variable domain (rest looked up from reference TRBV19 and TRBJ2-1): DGGITQSPKYLFRKEGQNVTLSCEQNLNHDAMYWYRQDPGQGLRLIYYSQIVNDFQKGDIAEGYSVSREKKESFPLTVTSAQKNPTAFYLCASSRGADEQFFGPGTRLTVL.

This chain connects TRBV6-1 to TRBJ2-1; the D call may be TRBD1 or TRBD2 (6 bases each). The CDR3 is made up of 12 amino acids. Trimming removed 8 bases at V and 9 bases at J, with 14 bases between. Germline CDR1 reads MNHNS; CDR2 reads SASEGT. The CDR3 spells CASRGQRAEQFF. The CDR3 DNA follows: TGTGCCAGCCGAGGACAGCGGGCTGAGCAGTTCTTC.

A single count supports this clone. The chain is built from TRBV14 and TRBJ2-7, with 7 bases aligning to TRBD2. The CDR3 is 14 amino acids. The V gene's germline CDR1 is SGHDN and CDR2 FVKESK. V was pared by 5 bases and J by 6 bases, with 10 bases of the junction left unmatched. In DNA, the CDR3 is TGTGCCAGCAGCTGGCGGGCGGGGGTAGGCGAGCAGTACTTC. Translating it yields CASSWRAGVGEQYF.

This clone was detected only once. This rearrangement joins TRBV9 to TRBJ2-7, with D tentatively TRBD1 or TRBD2 (5 bases each). CDR1 is SGDLS, CDR2 YYNGEE, per germline. This CDR3 contains 15 residues. Trimming removed 1 base at V and 1 base at J, with 12 bases between. The CDR3 nucleotides are TGTGCCAGCAGCGTAAATTGGGGGAAATCCTACGAGCAGTACTTC. Residues: CASSVNWGKSYEQYF.

The chain carries TRBV7-3 and TRBJ2-7, with 8 bases aligning to TRBD2. The CDR3 is 15 residues long. Germline trimming cut 3 bases from V and 7 bases from J; bases unmatched to any gene: 11. The germline V gene encodes CDR1 SGHTA and CDR2 FQGTGA. In DNA, the CDR3 is TGTGCCAGCAGCTTTGGTACTAGCGGTGGAAATGAGCAGTACTTC. This encodes CASSFGTSGGNEQYF.

This sequence joins TRBV6-4 and TRBJ2-7; unclear D gene. The CDR3 covers 15 residues. V dropped 4 bases and J dropped 1 base, with 14 bases sitting between them. CDR1 MRHNA and CDR2 SNTAGT come from the germline V gene. The CDR3 loop is CASSGIGGESYEQYF. The CDR3 nucleotides are TGTGCCAGCAGTGGGATTGGCGGAGAATCCTACGAGCAGTACTTC.

This chain uses TRBV4-3 with TRBJ2-7, with a weak D call TRBD1 (5 bases). Between the trimmed V and J ends, which lost 1 base and 4 bases, there was a span of 8 bases. This CDR3 is 13 amino acids long. CDR1 and CDR2 (germline): LGHNA, YSLEER. The CDR3 DNA sequence: TGCGCCAGCAGCCAAGTTGGGGCTTACGAGCAGTACTTC. Its translation: CASSQVGAYEQYF.

The rearrangement links TRBV11-3 to TRBJ2-2; TRBD1 matches 7 bases. The length of the CDR3 is 15 residues. The germline V gene encodes CDR1 SGHNT and CDR2 YENEEA. Trimming removed 5 bases from V and 1 base from J; junction bases left unmatched: 4. CDR3 nucleotide sequence: TGTGCCAGCAGCCCCGGGACAGTGAACACCGGGGAGCTGTTTTTT. This translates into CASSPGTVNTGELFF.

The table lists this clone with a few counts. The rearrangement uses TRBV9 and TRBJ1-3; D possibly corresponds to TRBD1 (5 bases). Germline CDR1 reads SGDLS; CDR2 reads YYNGEE. This CDR3 comprises 18 residues. Deletions cut 0 bases from V and 0 bases from J, with 16 bases between. The CDR3 here is CASSVAGQGSSSGNTIYF. The CDR3 DNA sequence: TGTGCCAGCAGCGTAGCAGGGCAGGGATCCAGCTCTGGAAACACCATATATTTT.